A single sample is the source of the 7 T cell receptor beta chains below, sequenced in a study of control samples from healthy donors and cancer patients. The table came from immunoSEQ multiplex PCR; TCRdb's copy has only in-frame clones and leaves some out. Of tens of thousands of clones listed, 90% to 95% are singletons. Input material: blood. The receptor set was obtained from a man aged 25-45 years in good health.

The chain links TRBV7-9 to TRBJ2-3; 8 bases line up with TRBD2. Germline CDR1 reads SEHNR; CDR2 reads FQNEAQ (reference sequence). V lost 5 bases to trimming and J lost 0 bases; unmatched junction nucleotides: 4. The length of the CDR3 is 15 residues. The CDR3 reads CASSPGGGSTDTQYF. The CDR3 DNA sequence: TGTGCCAGCAGCCCGGGGGGGGGTAGCACAGATACGCAGTATTTT. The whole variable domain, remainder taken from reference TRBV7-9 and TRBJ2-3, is DTGVSQNPRHKITKRGQNVTFRCDPISEHNRLYWYRQTLGQGPEFLTYFQNEAQLEKSRLLSDRFSAERPKGSFSTLEIQRTEQGDSAMYLCASSPGGGSTDTQYFGPGTRLTVL.

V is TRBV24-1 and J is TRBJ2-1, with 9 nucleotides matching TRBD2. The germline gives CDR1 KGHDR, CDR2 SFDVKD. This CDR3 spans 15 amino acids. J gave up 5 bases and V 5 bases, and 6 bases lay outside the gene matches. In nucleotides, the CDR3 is TGTGCCACCAGTGGAGCGGGGGGCCCCGACAATGAGCAGTTCTTC. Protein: CATSGAGGPDNEQFF.

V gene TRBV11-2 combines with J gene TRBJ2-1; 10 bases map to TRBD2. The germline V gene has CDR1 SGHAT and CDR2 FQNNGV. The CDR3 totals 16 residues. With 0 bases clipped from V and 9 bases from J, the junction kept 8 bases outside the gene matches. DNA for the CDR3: TGTGCCAGCAGCTTAGATCGGCTAGCGGGAGCGGCTGAGCAGTTCTTC. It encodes CASSLDRLAGAAEQFF.

For the CDR3, the DNA is TGTGCCAGCCTTAGCGCGGGTTCTGCCTACACCTTC. Protein product: CASLSAGSAYTF. The rearrangement links TRBV28 to TRBJ1-2, with D unresolved. The ends were cut back, 8 bases at V and 10 bases at J, with 17 bases in the middle. The CDR3 is made up of 12 amino acids. Germline V gene data show CDR1 as MDHEN and CDR2 as SYDVKM.

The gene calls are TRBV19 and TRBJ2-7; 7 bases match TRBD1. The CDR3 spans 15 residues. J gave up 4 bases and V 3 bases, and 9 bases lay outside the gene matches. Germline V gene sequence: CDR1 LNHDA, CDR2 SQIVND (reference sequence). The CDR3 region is CASSITLSGGYEQYF. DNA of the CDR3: TGTGCCAGTAGTATTACTTTGTCAGGGGGTTACGAGCAGTACTTC.

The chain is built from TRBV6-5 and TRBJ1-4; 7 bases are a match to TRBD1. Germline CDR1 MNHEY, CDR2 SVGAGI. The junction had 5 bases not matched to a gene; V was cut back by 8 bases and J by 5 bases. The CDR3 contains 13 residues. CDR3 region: CASGDRVNEKLFF. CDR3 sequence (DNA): TGTGCCAGCGGAGACAGGGTCAATGAAAAACTGTTTTTT.

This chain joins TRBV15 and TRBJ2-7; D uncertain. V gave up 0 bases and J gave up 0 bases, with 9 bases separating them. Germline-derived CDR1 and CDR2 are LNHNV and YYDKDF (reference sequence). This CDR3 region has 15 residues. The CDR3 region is CATSRDRTASYEQYF. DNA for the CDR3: TGTGCCACCAGCAGAGATCGAACAGCCTCCTACGAGCAGTACTTC. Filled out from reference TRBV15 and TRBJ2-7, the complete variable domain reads DAMVIQNPRYQVTQFGKPVTLSCSQTLNHNVMYWYQQKSSQAPKLLFHYYDKDFNNEADTPDNFQSRRPNTSFCFLDIRSPGLGDTAMYLCATSRDRTASYEQYFGPGTRLTVT.